The clone carrying this T cell receptor (beta chain) occurred many times. The data were taken from a study of cytomegalovirus exposure and HLA in healthy donors. V shed 0 bases and J shed 4 bases, with 16 bases lying between them. The germline V gene encodes CDR1 MGHRA and CDR2 YSYEKL. There are 17 residues in the CDR3. This PCR relied on a set of 60 Vbeta primers and 13 Jbeta primers. Only in-frame clones appear in the TCRdb table, and some are missing; sequencing was by immunoSEQ multiplex PCR. This sample has about 130,000 clones; 60% to 85% occur once, and the top ten carry 3.1%. Input material: PBMCs. The clonotype originates from a man aged 30-40 years in good health and CMV-seronegative. This chain links TRBV4-1 with TRBJ1-5; D not resolved. CDR3 DNA sequence: TGCGCCAGCAGCCAAGATGTAAGAGCTCCCTTGAATCAGCCCCAGCATTTT. Protein product: CASSQDVRAPLNQPQHF.